The rows below give T cell receptor beta chains drawn from one sample of a study of T cells after yellow fever vaccination. Using its own MiXCR run on the 5' RACE reads, TCRdb lists one record per CDR3 protein. The profile shows tens of thousands of distinct CDR3 sequences, just under 8% of them singletons. Source: CD8+ T cells sorted from PBMCs, taken on the day of the yellow fever booster vaccination. The receptors shown here come from a man aged 25 to 45 who received the YFV17D yellow fever vaccine. CDR3s include the opening cysteine and the closing phenylalanine or tryptophan. A D gene is named only where the DNA matches it firmly. Some rows have no size entry. The others give once, few or many, or a class for an expanded clone.

>15|TRBJ2-5|few|TRBD1|TRBV4-3
TGCGCCAGCAGCCCGACCGACAGGGATAAGGAGACCCAGTACTTC
CASSPTDRDKETQYF
>15|TRBJ2-3|many|.|TRBV4-3
TGCGCCAGCAGCCAAGACGGCGCCAGGGCAGATACGCAGTATTTT
CASSQDGARADTQYF
>15|TRBJ2-1|few|TRBD2|TRBV11-2
TGTGCTGTGGCGGGGGGGAAAGGACAGATCGGTGAGCAGTTCTTC
CAVAGGKGQIGEQFF
>17|TRBJ2-3|few|.|TRBV5-1
TGCGCCAGCAGCGGCTGGTGGTTGGGGGACCGGACAGATACGCAGTATTTT
CASSGWWLGDRTDTQYF
>13|TRBJ2-1|.|.|TRBV28
TGTGCCAGCAACCCTCAGGGTTTCGATGAGCAGTTCTTC
CASNPQGFDEQFF
>12|TRBJ2-5|many|.|TRBV27
TGTGCCAGCAGAAGGGGGAGGGAGACCCAGTACTTC
CASRRGRETQYF
>10|TRBJ2-1|few|.|TRBV10-3
TGTGCCATCACCCGACGGTGGCGGTTCTTC
CAITRRWRFF
>14|TRBJ2-1|many|.|TRBV5-1
TGCGCCAGCAGTTCTAGCGCCATACTGGGTGGGCAGTTCTTC
CASSSSAILGGQFF
>16|TRBJ2-5|.|TRBD2|TRBV12-3/TRBV12-4
TGTGCCAGCAGTCTAGGGACTAGCGGGAGACAAGAGACCCAGTACTTC
CASSLGTSGRQETQYF
>13|TRBJ2-7|many|.|TRBV7-9
TGTGCCAGCAGCTTCAAGGGTTCCTACGAGCAGTACTTC
CASSFKGSYEQYF
>15|TRBJ1-2|many|.|TRBV6-5
TGTGCCAGCAGTTACTCGACGGGGCTCGAGCATGGCTACACCTTC
CASSYSTGLEHGYTF
>15|TRBJ2-7|few|TRBD2|TRBV5-1
TGCGCCAGCAGCGTTACTAGCGGGGGGACCTACGAGCAGTACTTC
CASSVTSGGTYEQYF
>16|TRBJ1-1|few|.|TRBV4-3
TGCGCCAGCAGCCAAGATCCTCAGGGGAGCAACACTGAAGCTTTCTTT
CASSQDPQGSNTEAFF
>14|TRBJ2-1|few|TRBD2|TRBV10-2
TGCGCCCTTTCCCCAGCGGGAGTCGGTAATGAGCAGTTCTTC
CALSPAGVGNEQFF
>13|TRBJ2-2|few|.|TRBV7-9
TGTGCCAGCAGCTTGGCAGGTAGCGGGGAGCTGTTTTTT
CASSLAGSGELFF
>16|TRBJ2-5|few|.|TRBV6-1
TGTGCCAGCAGCCGCCCCGGGAACCAGATTGAAGAGACCCAGTACTTC
CASSRPGNQIEETQYF
>15|TRBJ2-7|many|TRBD2|TRBV10-2
TGCGCCAGCAGTGGGACTAGCGGGAGCTCCTACGAGCAGTACTTC
CASSGTSGSSYEQYF
>15|TRBJ1-4|few|.|TRBV7-2
TGTGCCAGCAGCACGTTCCCAGGGCCGGGGGAAAAACTGTTTTTT
CASSTFPGPGEKLFF
>15|TRBJ2-3|.|.|TRBV12-3/TRBV12-4
TGTGCCAGCACCGCTGAAGGGGGGAGGAGGGATACGCAGTATTTT
CASTAEGGRRDTQYF
>14|TRBJ2-7|.|.|TRBV27
TGTGCCAGCAGTGCCGGAACAGGTCCCTACGAGCAGTACTTC
CASSAGTGPYEQYF
>12|TRBJ2-7|few|.|TRBV7-9
TGTGCCAGCAGCCAAGGAGAGGCCGAGCAGTACTTC
CASSQGEAEQYF
>15|TRBJ2-1|many|TRBD2|TRBV30
TGTGCCTGGAGTGTGTTTCTAGCGGGGTACAATGAGCAGTTCTTC
CAWSVFLAGYNEQFF
>14|TRBJ2-1|once|TRBD2|TRBV5-4
TGTGCCAGCAGCGTAGCGGGAGGGCCAAATGAGCAGTTCTTC
CASSVAGGPNEQFF
>14|TRBJ1-5|few|TRBD1|TRBV6-2/TRBV6-3
TGTGCCAGCCTAACAGGGGGGAGCAATCAGCCCCAGCATTTT
CASLTGGSNQPQHF
>15|TRBJ1-5|few|.|TRBV12-3/TRBV12-4
TGTGCCAGCCAACCCATAGGGTATAGCAATCAGCCCCAGCATTTT
CASQPIGYSNQPQHF
>17|TRBJ2-3|.|TRBD2|TRBV15
TGTGCCACCAGCAGCTTGCCTGAGGGAGGGTCCCCAGATACGCAGTATTTT
CATSSLPEGGSPDTQYF
>16|TRBJ2-1|medium-sized|TRBD2|TRBV28
TGTGCCAGCAGTTTATTGTCTAGCGGACATAGGAATGAGCAGTTCTTC
CASSLLSSGHRNEQFF
>14|TRBJ1-5|few|TRBD1|TRBV4-3
TGCGCCAGCAGCCAGACAGGGGGCTATCAGCCCCAGCATTTT
CASSQTGGYQPQHF
>13|TRBJ2-1|.|.|TRBV5-8
TGTGCCAGCAGCCTGGGGCTTCTCAATGAGCAGTTCTTC
CASSLGLLNEQFF
>14|TRBJ2-2|.|TRBD2|TRBV12-3/TRBV12-4
TGTGCCAGCAAGTTACTAGCGGGAGCCGGGGAGCTGTTTTTT
CASKLLAGAGELFF
>14|TRBJ2-1|.|.|TRBV14
TGTGCCAGCAGCCGAACGGGGAACTACAATGAGCAGTTCTTC
CASSRTGNYNEQFF
>16|TRBJ2-3|many|.|TRBV7-9
TGTGCCAGCAGCACTCCAAGGGTTCAAGGCACAGATACGCAGTATTTT
CASSTPRVQGTDTQYF
>14|TRBJ1-3|few|TRBD1|TRBV6-1
TGTGCCAGCAGTGAGACAGGGGGCGGAAACACCATATATTTT
CASSETGGGNTIYF
>13|TRBJ2-1|few|.|TRBV27
TGTGCCAGCAGTTATAATATGGGGAGTGGGCAGTTCTTC
CASSYNMGSGQFF
>15|TRBJ2-3|.|.|TRBV7-2
TGTGCCAGCAGCTTAGAGTGGGCGAGCGCAGATACGCAGTATTTT
CASSLEWASADTQYF
>14|TRBJ2-3|.|TRBD2|TRBV7-9
TGTGCCACAGACATAAGCGGGAGGACAGATACGCAGTATTTT
CATDISGRTDTQYF
>13|TRBJ2-1|.|.|TRBV9
TGTGCCAGCAGCGTAGGGGGGCGGGATGAGCAGTTCTTC
CASSVGGRDEQFF